This T cell receptor (beta chain) was identified during a study of PD-1 blockade in classical Hodgkin lymphoma. V was clipped by 2 bases and J by 6 bases, with 15 bases between them. Germline lookup yields CDR1 LGHNA and CDR2 YSLEER. The CDR3 length is 15 residues. Data came from immunoSEQ multiplex PCR; TCRdb stores just in-frame clones and leaves some out. The sample has approximately 21,000 clones; more than 60% are singletons. Relapse after autologous stem cell transplantation occurred in every patient, and brentuximab vedotin exposure varied. The receptor's source is a human donor with classical Hodgkin lymphoma. The V call is TRBV4-3, the J call TRBJ2-3; D might be TRBD1 or TRBD2, each matching 5 bases. The sample consisted of peripheral blood mononuclear cells (PBMCs), taken at baseline. The CDR3 here is CASSQSLGPGDTQYF. The CDR3 nucleotides are TGCGCCAGCAGCCAATCGTTGGGGCCGGGGGATACGCAGTATTTT.